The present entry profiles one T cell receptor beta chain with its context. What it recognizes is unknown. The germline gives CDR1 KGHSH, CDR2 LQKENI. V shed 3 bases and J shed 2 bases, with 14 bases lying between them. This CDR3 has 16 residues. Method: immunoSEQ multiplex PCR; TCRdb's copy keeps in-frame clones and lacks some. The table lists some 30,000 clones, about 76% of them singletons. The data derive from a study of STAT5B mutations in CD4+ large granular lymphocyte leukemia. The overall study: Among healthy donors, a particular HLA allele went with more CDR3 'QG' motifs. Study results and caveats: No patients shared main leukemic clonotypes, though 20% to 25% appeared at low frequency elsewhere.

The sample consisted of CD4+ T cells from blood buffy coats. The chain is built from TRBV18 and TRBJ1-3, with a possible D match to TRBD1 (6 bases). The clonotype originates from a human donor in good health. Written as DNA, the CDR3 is TGTGCCAGCTCACCGCCGGGGGGCGCTCCTGGAAACACCATATATTTT. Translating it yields CASSPPGGAPGNTIYF.